This paragraph covers one T cell receptor (beta chain) sequence. What it recognizes is unknown. A read error may produce the germline difference seen at one junction end. The CDR3 runs 12 residues. From germline, CDR1 is SGHRS and CDR2 YFSETQ. This entry is derived from a study of post-analysis software for immune sequencing data. Overall study findings and caveats: Under the F measure, samples that were prepared in one batch clustered strongly together. In patients, TRBV5-6, TRBV5-1 and TRBV20-1 belonged to roughly 5 TRBV segments found more frequently than in controls. Diversity measured as normalized Chao1 was significantly lower in multiple sclerosis patients than in controls.

Every TCR beta cDNA library bore unique molecular identifiers. Between about 0.85 and 10 million T cells gave rise to roughly 0.5 million cDNA molecules. TCRdb analysed the PCR reads with MiXCR anew, one entry per CDR3 protein. This table has 650,000 to 850,000 distinct CDR3 sequences, around 53% appearing once. The rearrangement joins TRBV5-1 to TRBJ2-1, with 10 bases fitting TRBD2. The receptor's source is a girl aged 10-17 years with multiple sclerosis. Sequenced: blood. This CDR3 reads CASKREGNGQFF. In nucleotides, the CDR3 is TGCGCCAGCAAGCGGGAGGGCAATGGGCAGTTCTTC.